The clone carrying this TCR beta chain has just a few counts. These data belong to a study of OX40 agonist ivuxolimab in advanced cancers. CDR1 and CDR2 (germline): SGHVS, FNYEAQ. The CDR3 is made up of 16 amino acids. Trimming took 2 bases from V and 5 from J; bases not matched to a gene: 7. The assay was immunoSEQ multiplex PCR, and TCRdb's table has in-frame clones only and misses some. The sample carries 12,000 or so clones, approximately 86% recorded once. The TCR was taken from an adult with an advanced solid tumor such as melanoma, head and neck, liver or kidney cancer. The V and J genes are TRBV7-6 and TRBJ2-3, with 10 bases that match TRBD2. Material: CD4+ or CD8+ T cells sorted from blood, obtained in a trial of the OX40 agonist ivuxolimab. CDR3 residues: CASSLFTSGAVDTQYF. Written as DNA, the CDR3 is TGTGCCAGCAGCTTATTTACTAGCGGGGCGGTAGATACGCAGTATTTT. Full variable domain (remainder filled in from reference TRBV7-6 and TRBJ2-3): GAGVSQSPRYKVTKRGQDVALRCDPISGHVSLYWYRQALGQGPEFLTYFNYEAQQDKSGLPNDRFSAERPEGSISTLTIQRTEQRDSAMYRCASSLFTSGAVDTQYFGPGTRLTVL.